Listed here is a single T cell receptor (beta chain). What it binds is unknown. Trimming shortened V by 4 bases and J by 1 base, and 8 bases separated the two germline ends. The CDR3 contains 15 residues. Germline values: CDR1 SGHVS, CDR2 FNYEAQ. This sample is part of a study of shared clonotypes between healthy human individuals. Notes on the study in general: The donor pool, a small one, limited the genetic and exposure-history diversity represented.

The donors, healthy adults who were HIV-negative, had experienced no recent acute infections or vaccinations. Both subsets, CD45RA+ naive and CD45RA-negative memory, were split from the CD4+ cells. Genomic DNA of every subset was divided equally among multiple immunoSEQ plates. Assay: immunoSEQ multiplex PCR; the TCRdb copy retains only in-frame clones and omits some. This table holds about 2.5 million clones, just under 95% found once. The clonotype was recovered from a young man in good health. Some clones in this sample may be carry-over from other donors' samples. The chain is built from TRBV7-6 and TRBJ2-6; D perhaps matches TRBD2 (6 bases). Sequencing used naive CD4+ T cells from PBMCs. Subset: CD45RA+ positively selected. CDR3 coding DNA: TGTGCCAGCAGCTCTGCGGGGTCTGGGGCCAACGTCCTGACTTTC. Translating it yields CASSSAGSGANVLTF.